Listed here is a single T cell receptor (beta chain). Its antigen is still unknown. Within one base of it there is no much larger clone, and no base qualities were kept. This record belongs to a study of cytomegalovirus exposure and HLA in healthy donors (dated by TCRdb to about 2017). A note on the overall study: The roughly 670 repertoires of the first cohort and the approximately 110 validation repertoires were produced on the same platform, according to a later analysis. The aim of the study was to test whether cataloging public T cell receptors could identify signatures of past pathogen exposure. To predict cytomegalovirus infection status, the study combined high-throughput TCR immunosequencing, statistical association of individual TCRs with disease status, and machine learning. In addition to the first cohort of roughly 670 subjects, a separate validation cohort of approximately 110 different subjects was used. Results and caveats for the whole study, not just this receptor: A later analysis found that TCRs clustered in the first cohort also tended to co-occur in the 120 validation repertoires, with approximately 95% of cluster scores above 0. It was suggested by the authors that the approach could potentially be generalized to other disease states and immunological phenotypes. While some public TCRs were present in many individuals, most TCR sequences turned up only very rarely across donors. A later analysis had no HLA typing for the validation cohort, so co-occurrence there was scored across all 130 or so repertoires. The study listed around 160 TCR beta chains as associated with cytomegalovirus. In both the original and validation cohorts, the classifier was reported to diagnose cytomegalovirus status with high specificity and sensitivity. In vitro tests confirmed that a few of the cytomegalovirus-associated TCR beta chains recognize cytomegalovirus antigens.

Separate from the roughly 660-subject first cohort, the validation cohort of 90 to 150 subjects was the group to which the donors belonged. Library method: the immunoSEQ multiplex PCR assay. Per the source publication's procedure: To diagnose cytomegalovirus status from the catalog of TCR beta chain sequences, a statistical classification framework was built. TCRdb limited this immuneACCESS table to in-frame rearrangements with V and J called. A share of clones is missing; checked studies link under half to unresolved V genes, and the rest is unexplained. Clone size and V and J calls were adopted from that table, with D and trimming inferred from the DNA. The sample table holds tens of thousands of clones, of which around 94% were seen once. The top ten clonotypes cover around 2.3% of the sample. Germline trimming: 8 bases from V, 3 bases from J; junction bases outside gene matches: 4. The CDR3 runs 12 amino acids, cysteine and phenylalanine included. Only the CDR3 DNA is retained, 36 bases long and in frame from the first base. Per the germline V gene (reference sequence), MNHEY is the CDR1 and SMNVEV is the CDR2.

This receptor chain uses TRBV27 and TRBJ2-7; TRBD1 agrees with 7 junctional bases. Sequenced: PBMCs. The TCR comes from a man younger than 35 in good health and CMV-seronegative. The DNA reads as follows: TGTGCCAGCTCGACAGGGAACTACGAGCAGTACTTC. This encodes CASSTGNYEQYF.